The 26 T cell receptor beta chains below come from one sample, sequenced in a study of identical twins. TCRdb used MiXCR to reprocess the 5' RACE reads, holding one entry per CDR3 protein. Here the sample spans approximately 1.8 million distinct CDR3 sequences, about 32% being singletons. Sequencing was done on a sample of cord blood. The receptors derive from a newborn girl in good health.

The rearrangement joins TRBV6-5 to TRBJ2-1; D possibly corresponds to TRBD2 (6 bases). V was shortened by 8 bases and J by 15 bases, with 20 bases between the two germline ends. Germline CDR1 MNHEY, CDR2 SVGAGI. CDR3 size: 12 residues. Here the CDR3 reads CASSRAGQGVFF. The DNA for the CDR3 is TGTGCCAGCTCAAGGGCGGGGCAAGGGGTGTTCTTC.

This clonotype appeared a few times. This rearrangement joins TRBV3-1 to TRBJ2-5; 10 positions match TRBD2. TRBJ2-7 explains the end of the DNA better; the J call may be wrong. This CDR3 region has 14 residues. Germline CDR1 is LGHDT and CDR2 is YNNKEL (reference sequence). This chain's CDR3 is CASSRLAGVSEQYF. In DNA form, the CDR3 reads TGTGCCAGCAGCCGCCTAGCGGGAGTTAGCGAGCAGTACTTC.

This clonotype came up a few times. CDR3 region: CASSTGRHSYGYTF. The CDR3 coding sequence is TGTGCCAGCAGTACAGGGCGCCACTCCTATGGCTACACCTTC. The rearrangement joins TRBV12-3 or TRBV12-4 to TRBJ1-2; TRBD1 might be the D (6 bases). The V end lost 5 bases, the J end lost 4 bases, and 14 bases lay between the germline ends. The CDR3 has 14 amino acids.

This rearrangement joins TRBV7-8 to TRBJ1-4; TRBD1 matches at 9 bases. CDR3 length: 18 residues. CDR1 and CDR2 (germline): SGHVS, FQNEAQ. The V gene end was trimmed by 5 bases and the J gene end by 8 bases; junction bases not matched to a gene: 18. The CDR3 spells CASSTRPSGGTGREKLFF. The DNA of the CDR3 is TGTGCCAGCAGCACACGGCCGTCCGGCGGGACAGGGAGAGAAAAACTGTTTTTT. The full variable domain, with the rest looked up from reference TRBV7-8 and TRBJ1-4, is GAGVSQSPRYKVAKRGQDVALRCDPISGHVSLFWYQQALGQGPEFLTYFQNEAQLDKSGLPSDRFFAERPEGSVSTLKIQRTQQEDSAVYLCASSTRPSGGTGREKLFFGSGTQLSVL.

About this clonotype: This may arise from a read error, as a much more abundant clone is one base away. This chain joins TRBV15 and TRBJ1-2, with no clear D. The CDR3 has 14 residues. Germline lookup yields CDR1 LNHNV and CDR2 YYDKDF (reference sequence). This chain's CDR3 is CAASRDWGNYGYTF. The CDR3 nucleotides are TGTGCCGCCAGCAGAGATTGGGGAAACTATGGCTACACCTTC.

This clonotype occurred a few times. This sequence joins TRBV5-1 and TRBJ1-2; the match to TRBD1 covers 7 bases. The CDR3 is made up of 15 amino acids. Germline lookup yields CDR1 SGHRS and CDR2 YFSETQ. The V segment lost 4 bases and the J segment 2 bases; nucleotides outside the gene matches: 8. The CDR3 here is CASSVTGYANYGYTF. CDR3 in DNA: TGCGCCAGCAGCGTGACAGGGTACGCCAACTATGGCTACACCTTC.

The V call is TRBV28, the J call TRBJ1-5; D is undetermined. V dropped 7 bases and J dropped 5 bases, with 12 bases sitting between them. This CDR3 comprises 13 residues. From germline, CDR1 is MDHEN and CDR2 SYDVKM. The CDR3 sequence is CASTTGSYQPQHF. CDR3 bases: TGTGCCAGCACCACCGGCAGTTATCAGCCCCAGCATTTT.

This clonotype occurred once. The junction shows a germline mismatch at one end, possibly a read error. The CDR3 here is CASSLRQGQRNSPPHF. The CDR3 DNA reads TGTGCCAGCAGTCTAAGGCAGGGACAGCGTAATTCACCCCCCCACTTT. The chain has TRBV28 and TRBJ1-6, with 7 nucleotides matching TRBD1. Germline assignment: CDR1 MDHEN and CDR2 SYDVKM. The CDR3 loop spans 16 amino acids. Full variable domain (outside the CDR3, taken from reference TRBV28 and TRBJ1-6): DVKVTQSSRYLVKRTGEKVFLECVQDMDHENMFWYRQDPGLGLRLIYFSYDVKMKEKGDIPEGYSVSREKKERFSLILESASTNQTSMYLCASSLRQGQRNSPPHFGNGTRLTVT.

This clonotype was detected only once. The CDR3 reads CATSPSDRDTGELFF. Here the CDR3 DNA reads TGTGCCACCAGCCCATCTGACAGGGACACCGGGGAGCTGTTTTTT. The chain employs TRBV24-1 and TRBJ2-2, with 7 bases lining up with TRBD1. The germline CDR1 and CDR2 sequences are KGHDR and SFDVKD. V trimming: 7 bases; J trimming: 3 bases; junction bases outside the gene matches: 7. The CDR3 spans 15 residues.

On this clonotype itself: A much larger clone differs by one base, so this may be a read error. The chain couples TRBV7-8 to TRBJ2-1, with D maybe TRBD2 (6 bases). This CDR3 contains 15 residues. Germline V gene sequence: CDR1 SGHVS, CDR2 FQNEAQ. The CDR3 nucleotides are TGTGCCAGCAGCCTATACCGGGACTCCTACAATGAGCGGTTCTTC. Amino acid sequence: CASSLYRDSYNERFF.

V and J are TRBV7-8 and TRBJ2-7, with 10 bases aligning to TRBD2. Germline V gene data show CDR1 as SGHVS and CDR2 as FQNEAQ. The trim removed 5 bases at V and 3 bases at J, leaving 4 bases unmatched. The CDR3 consists of 14 residues. CDR3 region: CASSASGRDYEQYF. In DNA, the CDR3 is TGTGCCAGCAGCGCTAGCGGGAGAGACTACGAGCAGTACTTC.

This clonotype occurred a few times. The chain has TRBV5-1 and TRBJ2-5; possibly TRBD1 for D (5 bases). This CDR3 has 15 amino acids. CDR1 SGHRS and CDR2 YFSETQ come from the germline V gene. Trimming took off 0 bases at V and 5 bases at J, with 14 bases between the two ends. Here the CDR3 DNA reads TGCGCCAGCAGCTTGGATAGGGGTGTATGGGAGACCCAGTACTTC. It yields the protein CASSLDRGVWETQYF.

Comment on this clonotype: At one end the junction does not follow the germline gene, possibly because of a read error. J is TRBJ1-5 and V is TRBV10-3; 7 bases are shared with TRBD1. Germline V CDR1 and CDR2: ENHRY, SYGVKD. The CDR3 covers 14 residues. For the CDR3, the DNA is TGTGCCACCCAGACCGAGGGGGCTGGACAGCCCCAGCGTTTT. Residues: CATQTEGAGQPQRF.

The chain has TRBV20-1 and TRBJ1-5; D unclear. Germline-derived CDR1 and CDR2 are DFQATT and SNEGSKA (reference sequence). The CDR3 totals 15 residues. Trimming left V 4 bases short and J 0 bases short, with 13 bases between. The CDR3 DNA reads TGCAGTGCTAAGGATGAGGGCCCTAGCAATCAGCCCCAGCATTTT. This gives the protein CSAKDEGPSNQPQHF.

V is TRBV3-1 and J is TRBJ2-7; TRBD2 is a possible D gene (6 bases). This CDR3 has 17 amino acids. The germline V gene encodes CDR1 LGHDT and CDR2 YNNKEL (reference sequence). V gave up 1 base and J gave up 2 bases, with 18 bases separating them. CDR3 DNA: TGTGCCAGCAGCCAAGGAACACGACTAGTACTTCCCTACGAGCAGTACTTC. This sequence encodes CASSQGTRLVLPYEQYF.

V is TRBV20-1 and J is TRBJ2-7; TRBD2 aligns across 9 bases. The CDR3 length is 18 residues. The V gene's germline CDR1 is DFQATT and CDR2 SNEGSKA (reference sequence). With 4 bases clipped from V and 0 bases from J, the junction kept 16 bases outside the gene matches. In DNA form, the CDR3 reads TGCAGTGCTAAGGTCCCGGGACTAGCACTTTCCCTCTCCTACGAGCAGTACTTC. Translating it yields CSAKVPGLALSLSYEQYF.

This chain uses TRBV3-1 with TRBJ1-6; D ambiguous. The CDR3 runs to 15 residues. In germline, CDR1 is LGHDT, CDR2 YNNKEL (reference sequence). Trimming left V 6 bases short and J 4 bases short, with 13 bases between. The CDR3 DNA sequence: TGTGCCAGCAGTCAGAGGACCGCTTATAATTCACCCCTCCACTTT. Amino acids: CASSQRTAYNSPLHF.

The rearrangement joins TRBV3-1 to TRBJ1-2; a weak D match, TRBD1 (5 bases). This CDR3 is built from 16 residues. In germline, CDR1 is LGHDT, CDR2 YNNKEL (reference sequence). Deletions cut 1 base from V and 2 bases from J, with 14 bases between. In DNA form, the CDR3 reads TGTGCCAGCAGCCAAGGGCAGGCAGGGAGAAACTATGGCTACACCTTC. This gives the protein CASSQGQAGRNYGYTF.

V and J are TRBV27 and TRBJ2-1; D is possibly TRBD2 (5 bases). This CDR3 contains 15 residues. In germline, CDR1 is MNHEY, CDR2 SMNVEV (reference sequence). Between the trimmed V and J ends, which lost 6 bases and 0 bases, there was a span of 12 bases. The CDR3 region is CASRKSGGSYNEQFF. The DNA for the CDR3 is TGTGCCAGCAGGAAGAGCGGTGGCTCCTACAATGAGCAGTTCTTC.

The table lists this clonotype with many counts. The rearrangement uses TRBV6-2 or TRBV6-3 and TRBJ2-1, with D perhaps matching TRBD2 (5 bases). The ends were cut back, 3 bases at V and 4 bases at J, with 10 bases in the middle. Germline lookup yields CDR1 MNHEY and CDR2 SVGEGT. This CDR3 region has 14 residues. The CDR3 protein is CASSYSGLYNEQFF. For the CDR3, the DNA is TGTGCCAGCAGTTATTCGGGGTTATACAATGAGCAGTTCTTC.

V gene TRBV6-4 combines with J gene TRBJ2-1, with TRBD2 as a possible D gene (6 bases). V lost 0 bases, J lost 2 bases, and 11 bases lay in between. This CDR3 is built from 16 residues. Germline V gives CDR1 MRHNA, CDR2 SNTAGT. CDR3 region: CASSDSKGRPYNEQFF. CDR3 sequence (DNA): TGTGCCAGCAGTGACTCGAAAGGGAGGCCCTACAATGAGCAGTTCTTC.

This sequence joins TRBV29-1 and TRBJ2-1; no clear D. This CDR3 spans 13 amino acids. V lost 5 bases to trimming and J lost 2 bases, with 10 bases between them. The germline CDR1 and CDR2 sequences are SQVTM and ANQGSEA. Here the CDR3 DNA reads TGCAGCGTTCGCGGCCAAACCTACAATGAGCAGTTCTTC. Translation: CSVRGQTYNEQFF.

This clonotype appeared a few times. The CDR3 bases are TGTGCCATCAGTGACCCGACTAGCGGGAGCTACGAGCAGTACTTC. Protein sequence: CAISDPTSGSYEQYF. The rearrangement links TRBV10-3 to TRBJ2-7; 12 bases line up with TRBD2. Trimming cost V 3 bases and J 3 bases; bases outside gene matches: 3. Germline CDR1 is ENHRY and CDR2 is SYGVKD. The CDR3 covers 15 residues.

There are a few counts of this clonotype. The rearrangement links TRBV11-2 to TRBJ2-3, with D uncertain. Germline CDR1 and CDR2: SGHAT and FQNNGV. Trimming cost V 1 base and J 4 bases, with 12 bases left between them. The CDR3 extends over 15 amino acids. CDR3 nucleotide sequence: TGTGCCAGCAGCTTAGTGCTAGGTTTCGCAGATACGCAGTATTTT. This codes for CASSLVLGFADTQYF. The entire variable domain, with the rest obtained from reference TRBV11-2 and TRBJ2-3, is as follows: EAGVAQSPRYKIIEKRQSVAFWCNPISGHATLYWYQQILGQGPKLLIQFQNNGVVDDSQLPKDRFSAERLKGVDSTLKIQPAKLEDSAVYLCASSLVLGFADTQYFGPGTRLTVL.

CDR3 nucleotide sequence: TGCGCCAGCAGCCCACTCTCTGGGGGGCCTAGCACAGATACGCAGTATTTT. This sequence encodes CASSPLSGGPSTDTQYF. The V and J genes are TRBV5-1 and TRBJ2-3; either TRBD1 or TRBD2 may fit D (6 bases each). Germline CDR1 reads SGHRS; CDR2 reads YFSETQ. The CDR3 is made up of 17 amino acids. Trimming shortened V by 4 bases and J by 0 bases, and 18 bases separated the two germline ends.

The chain combines TRBV2 with TRBJ2-3; TRBD2 agrees at 14 bases. Germline loops: CDR1 SNHLY, CDR2 FYNNEI. The CDR3 totals 15 residues. Germline trimming cut 8 bases from V and 5 bases from J; bases unmatched to any gene: 6. CDR3 in amino acids: CASRTSGRYGDTQYF. The DNA for the CDR3 is TGTGCCAGCCGGACTAGCGGGAGGTATGGAGATACGCAGTATTTT. Complete variable domain (other parts from reference TRBV2 and TRBJ2-3): EPEVTQTPSHQVTQMGQEVILRCVPISNHLYFYWYRQILGQKVEFLVSFYNNEISEKSEIFDDQFSVERPDGSNFTLKIRSTKLEDSAMYFCASRTSGRYGDTQYFGPGTRLTVL.